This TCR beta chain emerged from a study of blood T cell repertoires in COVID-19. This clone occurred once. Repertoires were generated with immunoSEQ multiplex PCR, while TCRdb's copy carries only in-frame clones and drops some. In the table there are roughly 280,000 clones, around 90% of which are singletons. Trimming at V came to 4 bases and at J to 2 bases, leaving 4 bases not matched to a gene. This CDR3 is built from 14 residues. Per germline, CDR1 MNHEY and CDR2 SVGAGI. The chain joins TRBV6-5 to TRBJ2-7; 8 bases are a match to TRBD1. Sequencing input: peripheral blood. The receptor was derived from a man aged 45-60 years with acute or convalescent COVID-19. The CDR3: CASSSQTGAYEQYF. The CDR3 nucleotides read TGTGCCAGCAGTTCCCAGACAGGGGCCTACGAGCAGTACTTC.